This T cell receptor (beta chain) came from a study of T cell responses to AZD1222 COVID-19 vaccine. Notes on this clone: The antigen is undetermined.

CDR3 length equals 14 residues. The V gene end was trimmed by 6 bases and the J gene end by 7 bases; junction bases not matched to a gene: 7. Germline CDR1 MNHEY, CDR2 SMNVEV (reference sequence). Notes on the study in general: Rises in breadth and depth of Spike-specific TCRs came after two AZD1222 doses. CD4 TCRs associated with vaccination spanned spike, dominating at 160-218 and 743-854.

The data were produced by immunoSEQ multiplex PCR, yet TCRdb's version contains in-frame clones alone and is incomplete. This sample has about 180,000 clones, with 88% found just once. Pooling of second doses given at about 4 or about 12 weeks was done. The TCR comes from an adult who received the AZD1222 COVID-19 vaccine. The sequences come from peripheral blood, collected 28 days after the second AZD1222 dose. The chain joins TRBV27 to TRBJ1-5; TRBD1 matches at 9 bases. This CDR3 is CASRPTGGWQPQHF. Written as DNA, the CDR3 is TGTGCCAGCAGGCCGACAGGGGGGTGGCAGCCCCAGCATTTT.